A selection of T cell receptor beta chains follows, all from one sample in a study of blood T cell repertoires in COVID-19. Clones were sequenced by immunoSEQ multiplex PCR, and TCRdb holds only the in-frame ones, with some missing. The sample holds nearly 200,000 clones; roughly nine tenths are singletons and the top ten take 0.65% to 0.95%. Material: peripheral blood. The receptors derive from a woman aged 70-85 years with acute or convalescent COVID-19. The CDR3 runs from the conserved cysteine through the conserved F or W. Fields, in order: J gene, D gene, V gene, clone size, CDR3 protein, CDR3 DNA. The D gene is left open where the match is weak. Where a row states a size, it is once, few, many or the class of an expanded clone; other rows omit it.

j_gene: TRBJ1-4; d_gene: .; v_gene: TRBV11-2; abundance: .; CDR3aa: CASSPPQGVNEKLFF; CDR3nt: TGTGCCAGCAGCCCACCGCAGGGTGTTAATGAAAAACTGTTTTTT
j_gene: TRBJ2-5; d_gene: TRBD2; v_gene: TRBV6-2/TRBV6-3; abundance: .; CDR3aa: CASSVTGGGETQYF; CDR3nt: TGTGCCAGCAGCGTGACGGGGGGAGGAGAGACCCAGTACTTC
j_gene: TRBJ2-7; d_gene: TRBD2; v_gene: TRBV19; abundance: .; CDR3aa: CASSIRLAGVIQSYEQYF; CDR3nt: TGTGCCAGTAGTATTCGGCTAGCGGGAGTTATTCAAAGTTACGAGCAGTACTTC
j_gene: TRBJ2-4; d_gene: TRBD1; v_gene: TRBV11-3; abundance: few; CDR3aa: CASSLAGQGAKNIQYF; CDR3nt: TGTGCCAGCAGCTTAGCAGGACAGGGAGCCAAAAACATTCAGTACTTC
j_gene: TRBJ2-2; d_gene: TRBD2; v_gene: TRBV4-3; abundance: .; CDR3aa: CASSQVGLAGVGGELFF; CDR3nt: TGCGCCAGCAGCCAAGTAGGGCTAGCGGGAGTGGGCGGGGAGCTGTTTTTT
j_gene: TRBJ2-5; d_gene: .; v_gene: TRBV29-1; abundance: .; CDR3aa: CSVSTSLIQQETQYF; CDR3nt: TGCAGCGTCTCGACTAGTCTTATACAGCAAGAGACCCAGTACTTC
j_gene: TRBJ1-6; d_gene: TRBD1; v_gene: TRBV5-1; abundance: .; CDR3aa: CASSRDGTGLNSPLHF; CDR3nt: TGCGCCAGCAGCCGGGACGGGACAGGGCTCAATTCACCCCTCCACTTT
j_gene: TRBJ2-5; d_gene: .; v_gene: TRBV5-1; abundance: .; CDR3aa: CASSLALGGSQETQYF; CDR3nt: TGCGCCAGCAGCTTGGCCTTAGGGGGATCGCAAGAGACCCAGTACTTC
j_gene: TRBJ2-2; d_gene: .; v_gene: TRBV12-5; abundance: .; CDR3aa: CASGFAVQGTRTGELFF; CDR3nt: TGTGCTAGTGGTTTTGCCGTTCAGGGGACAAGAACCGGGGAGCTGTTTTTT
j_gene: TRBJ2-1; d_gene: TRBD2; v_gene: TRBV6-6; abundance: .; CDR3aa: CASTDPLAGAGNEQFF; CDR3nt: TGTGCCAGCACCGACCCTCTAGCGGGAGCGGGCAATGAGCAGTTCTTC
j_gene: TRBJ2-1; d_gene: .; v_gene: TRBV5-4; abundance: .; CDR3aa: CASSLGGPNNEQFF; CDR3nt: TGTGCCAGCAGCTTGGGAGGCCCCAACAATGAGCAGTTCTTC
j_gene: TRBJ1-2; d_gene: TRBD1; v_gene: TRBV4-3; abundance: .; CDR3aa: CASSQFPPGQVPYGYTF; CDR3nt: TGCGCCAGCAGCCAATTCCCACCGGGACAGGTCCCCTATGGCTACACCTTC
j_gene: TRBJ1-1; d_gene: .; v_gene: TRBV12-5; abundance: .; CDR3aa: CASGFTQRNTEAFF; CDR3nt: TGTGCTAGTGGTTTTACACAGAGGAACACTGAAGCTTTCTTT
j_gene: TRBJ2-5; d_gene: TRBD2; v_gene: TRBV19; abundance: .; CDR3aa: CASRTSGGSRGETQYF; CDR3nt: TGTGCCAGCAGGACTAGCGGGGGGTCACGAGGAGAGACCCAGTACTTC
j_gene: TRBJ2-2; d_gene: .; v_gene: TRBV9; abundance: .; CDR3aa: CASSVLQGGTGELFF; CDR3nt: TGTGCCAGCAGCGTATTACAGGGCGGCACCGGGGAGCTGTTTTTT
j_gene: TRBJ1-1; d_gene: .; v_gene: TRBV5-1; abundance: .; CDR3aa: CASSLEGRKNTEAFF; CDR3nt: TGCGCCAGCAGCTTGGAGGGGCGGAAGAACACTGAAGCTTTCTTT
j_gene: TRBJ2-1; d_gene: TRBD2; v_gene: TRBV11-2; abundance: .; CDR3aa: CASSTGRNEQFF; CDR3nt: TGTGCCAGCAGCACCGGGAGGAATGAGCAGTTCTTC
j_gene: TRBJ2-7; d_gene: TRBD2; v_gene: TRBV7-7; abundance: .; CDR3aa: CASSSGLASAAEQYF; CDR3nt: TGTGCCAGCAGCTCCGGACTAGCCTCGGCGGCCGAGCAGTACTTC
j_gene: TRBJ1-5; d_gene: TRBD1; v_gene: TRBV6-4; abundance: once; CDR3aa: CASRRDRGRDNNQPQHF; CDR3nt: TGTGCCAGCAGGCGAGACAGGGGGCGCGATAACAATCAGCCCCAGCATTTT
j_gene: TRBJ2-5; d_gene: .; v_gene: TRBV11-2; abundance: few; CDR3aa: CASSLSLSETQYF; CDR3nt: TGTGCCAGCAGCTTATCCCTGTCGGAGACCCAGTACTTC
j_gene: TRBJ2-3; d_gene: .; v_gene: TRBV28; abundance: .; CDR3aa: CASSPISGFTDTQYF; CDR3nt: TGTGCCAGCAGTCCGATTAGCGGATTCACAGATACGCAGTATTTT
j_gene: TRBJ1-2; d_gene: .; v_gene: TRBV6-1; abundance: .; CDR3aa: CASSERGGAISGYTF; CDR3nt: TGTGCCAGCAGTGAACGGGGGGGGGCAATTAGCGGCTACACCTTC
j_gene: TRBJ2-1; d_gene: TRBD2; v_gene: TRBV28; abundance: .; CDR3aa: CASSLAGEAGNEQFF; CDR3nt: TGTGCCAGCAGTTTAGCGGGAGAGGCGGGCAATGAGCAGTTCTTC
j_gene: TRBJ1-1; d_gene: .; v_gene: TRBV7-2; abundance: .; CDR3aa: CASSLSGNTEAFF; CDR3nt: TGTGCCAGCAGCTTATCCGGGAACACTGAAGCTTTCTTT
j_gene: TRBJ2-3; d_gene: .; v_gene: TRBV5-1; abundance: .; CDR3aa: CASSTNAGADTQYF; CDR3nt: TGCGCCAGCAGCACAAATGCGGGGGCCGATACGCAGTATTTT
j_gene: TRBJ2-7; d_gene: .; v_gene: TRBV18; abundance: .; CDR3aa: CASSPTPDNNYEQYF; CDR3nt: TGTGCCAGCTCACCAACCCCCGACAATAACTACGAGCAGTACTTC
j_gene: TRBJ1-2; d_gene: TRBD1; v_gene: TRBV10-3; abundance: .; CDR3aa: CAISESGTGNGYTF; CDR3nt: TGTGCCATCAGTGAGTCGGGGACAGGGAATGGCTACACCTTC
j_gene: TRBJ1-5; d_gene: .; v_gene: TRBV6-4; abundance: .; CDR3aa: CASRGQSNQPQHF; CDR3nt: TGTGCCAGCCGTGGACAGAGCAATCAGCCCCAGCATTTT
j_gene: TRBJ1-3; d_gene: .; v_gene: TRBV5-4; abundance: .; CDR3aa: CASSLRGSGNTIYF; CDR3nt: TGTGCCAGCAGCTTGCGAGGCTCTGGAAACACCATATATTTT
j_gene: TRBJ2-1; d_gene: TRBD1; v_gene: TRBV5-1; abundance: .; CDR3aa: CASSPRQGFRNEQFF; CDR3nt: TGCGCCAGCAGCCCTCGACAGGGCTTTCGGAATGAGCAGTTCTTC
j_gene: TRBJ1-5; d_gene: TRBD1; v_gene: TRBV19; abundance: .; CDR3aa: CASKGMGQGGNQPQHF; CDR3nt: TGTGCCAGTAAGGGCATGGGACAGGGGGGCAATCAGCCCCAGCATTTT
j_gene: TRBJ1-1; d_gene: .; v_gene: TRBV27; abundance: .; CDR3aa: CASSLEGITEAFF; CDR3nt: TGTGCCAGCAGTTTGGAGGGCATCACTGAAGCTTTCTTT
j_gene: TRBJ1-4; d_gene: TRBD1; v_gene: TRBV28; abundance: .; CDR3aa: CASSSSGTGYEKLFF; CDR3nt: TGTGCCAGCAGTTCTTCCGGGACAGGGTATGAAAAACTGTTTTTT
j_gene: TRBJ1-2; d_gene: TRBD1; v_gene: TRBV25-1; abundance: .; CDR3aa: CASSESRQGGFSNYGYTF; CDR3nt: TGTGCCAGCAGTGAATCAAGACAGGGTGGTTTTTCTAACTATGGCTACACCTTC
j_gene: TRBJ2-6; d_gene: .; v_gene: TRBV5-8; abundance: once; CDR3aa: CASRPLSGANVLTF; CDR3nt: TGTGCCAGCAGGCCCCTATCTGGGGCCAACGTCCTGACTTTC
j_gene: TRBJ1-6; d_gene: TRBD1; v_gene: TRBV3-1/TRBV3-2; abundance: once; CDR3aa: CASSQVSGGTVPNSPLHF; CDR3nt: TGTGCCAGCAGCCAAGTGAGTGGGGGGACAGTACCGAATTCACCCCTCCACTTT
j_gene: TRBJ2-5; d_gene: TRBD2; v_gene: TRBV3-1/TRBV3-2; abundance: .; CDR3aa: CASSQLRGGRETQYF; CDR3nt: TGTGCCAGCAGCCAATTGCGGGGGGGCCGGGAGACCCAGTACTTC
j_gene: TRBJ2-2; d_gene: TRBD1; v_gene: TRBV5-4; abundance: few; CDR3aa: CASSATGGPGELFF; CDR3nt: TGTGCCAGCAGCGCGACAGGGGGCCCCGGGGAGCTGTTTTTT
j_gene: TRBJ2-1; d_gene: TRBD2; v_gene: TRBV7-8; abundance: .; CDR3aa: CASGLAGYNEQFF; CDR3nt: TGTGCCAGCGGGCTAGCGGGGTACAATGAGCAGTTCTTC
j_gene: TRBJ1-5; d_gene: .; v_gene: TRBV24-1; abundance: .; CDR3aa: CATSDVRNSQPQHF; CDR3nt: TGTGCCACCAGTGACGTACGTAACAGTCAGCCCCAGCATTTT
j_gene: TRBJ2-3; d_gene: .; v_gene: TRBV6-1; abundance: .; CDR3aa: CASTSPTGTTDTQYF; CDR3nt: TGTGCCAGCACCTCACCCACAGGAACCACAGATACGCAGTATTTT
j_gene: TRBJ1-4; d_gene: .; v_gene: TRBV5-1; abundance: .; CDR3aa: CASSPETTNEKLFF; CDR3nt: TGCGCCAGCAGTCCAGAAACAACTAATGAAAAACTGTTTTTT
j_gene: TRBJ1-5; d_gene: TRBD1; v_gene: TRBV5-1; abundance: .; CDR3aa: CASSLGQPNQPQHF; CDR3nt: TGCGCCAGCAGCCTGGGACAGCCCAATCAGCCCCAGCATTTT
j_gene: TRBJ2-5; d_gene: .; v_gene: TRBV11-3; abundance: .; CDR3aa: CASSLRGWETQYF; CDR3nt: TGTGCCAGCAGCTTGAGAGGGTGGGAGACCCAGTACTTC
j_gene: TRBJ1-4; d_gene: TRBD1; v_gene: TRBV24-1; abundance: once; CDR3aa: CATSDGQGGREKLFF; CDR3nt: TGTGCCACCAGTGATGGACAGGGAGGGAGGGAAAAACTGTTTTTT
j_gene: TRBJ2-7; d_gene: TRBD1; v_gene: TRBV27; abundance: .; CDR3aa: CASSWTGAYEQYF; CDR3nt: TGTGCCAGCAGTTGGACAGGGGCCTACGAGCAGTACTTC
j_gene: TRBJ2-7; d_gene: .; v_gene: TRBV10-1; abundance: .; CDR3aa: CASSETGRSYEQYF; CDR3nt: TGCGCCAGCAGTGAGACAGGGCGGTCCTACGAGCAGTACTTC
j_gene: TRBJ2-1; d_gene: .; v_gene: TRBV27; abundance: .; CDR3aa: CASSFRGKNEQFF; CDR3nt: TGTGCCAGCAGTTTCAGGGGAAAGAATGAGCAGTTCTTC
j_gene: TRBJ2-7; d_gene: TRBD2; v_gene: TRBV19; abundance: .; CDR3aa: CASSSAGGRYEQYF; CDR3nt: TGTGCCAGTAGCTCGGCGGGGGGCCGGTACGAGCAGTACTTC
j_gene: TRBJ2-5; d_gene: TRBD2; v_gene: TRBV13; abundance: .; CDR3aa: CASTILAEGRETQYF; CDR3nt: TGTGCCAGCACCATTCTAGCGGAGGGGCGGGAGACCCAGTACTTC
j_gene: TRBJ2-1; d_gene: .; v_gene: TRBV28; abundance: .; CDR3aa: CASSEAGFSYNEQFF; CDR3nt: TGTGCCAGCAGCGAGGCGGGGTTCTCCTACAATGAGCAGTTCTTC
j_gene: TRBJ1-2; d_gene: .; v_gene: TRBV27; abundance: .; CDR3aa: CASSLSVREGGYTF; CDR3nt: TGTGCCAGCAGTTTATCGGTCAGGGAGGGCGGCTACACCTTC
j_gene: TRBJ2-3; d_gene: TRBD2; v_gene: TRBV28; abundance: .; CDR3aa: CASSIAGGNTDTQYF; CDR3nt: TGTGCCAGCAGTATAGCGGGAGGAAACACAGATACGCAGTATTTT
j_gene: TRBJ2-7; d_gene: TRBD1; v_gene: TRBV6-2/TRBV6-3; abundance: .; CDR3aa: CASSLTGTGFYEQYF; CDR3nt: TGTGCCAGCAGTTTGACCGGGACAGGGTTCTACGAGCAGTACTTC
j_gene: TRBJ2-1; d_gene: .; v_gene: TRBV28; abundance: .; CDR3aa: CASSSGNEQFF; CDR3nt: TGTGCCAGCAGTTCCGGTAATGAGCAGTTCTTC
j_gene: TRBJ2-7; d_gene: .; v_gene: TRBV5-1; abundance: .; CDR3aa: CASSLSFGQNFYEQYF; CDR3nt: TGCGCCAGCAGCTTGTCCTTTGGGCAGAATTTTTACGAGCAGTACTTC
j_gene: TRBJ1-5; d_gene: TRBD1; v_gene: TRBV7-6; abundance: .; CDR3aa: CASSTQQGGQPQHF; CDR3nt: TGTGCCAGCAGCACCCAACAGGGGGGACAGCCCCAGCATTTT
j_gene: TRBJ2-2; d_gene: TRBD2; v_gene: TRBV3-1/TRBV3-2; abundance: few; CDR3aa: CASSRLAGGTGELFF; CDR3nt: TGTGCCAGCAGCCGTCTAGCGGGAGGCACCGGGGAGCTGTTTTTT